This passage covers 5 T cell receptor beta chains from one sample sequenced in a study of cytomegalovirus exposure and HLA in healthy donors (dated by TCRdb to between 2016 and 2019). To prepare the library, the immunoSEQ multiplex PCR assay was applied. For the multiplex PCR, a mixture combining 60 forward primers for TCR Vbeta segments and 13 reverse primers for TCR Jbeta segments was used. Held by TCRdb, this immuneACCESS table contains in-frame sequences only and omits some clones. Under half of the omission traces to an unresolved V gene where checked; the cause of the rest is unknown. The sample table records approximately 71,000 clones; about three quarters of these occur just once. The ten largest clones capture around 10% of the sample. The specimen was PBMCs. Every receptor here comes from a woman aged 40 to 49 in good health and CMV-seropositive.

The CDR3 DNA reads TGTGCCAGCAGCTTAGCGCGTAGCGAGCAGTACTTC. Protein sequence: CASSLARSEQYF. The chain is built from TRBV7-9 and TRBJ2-7, with D hard to call. The CDR3 loop spans 12 amino acids. V gave up 0 bases and J gave up 6 bases, with 6 bases separating them. CDR1 SEHNR and CDR2 FQNEAQ come from the germline V gene (reference sequence).

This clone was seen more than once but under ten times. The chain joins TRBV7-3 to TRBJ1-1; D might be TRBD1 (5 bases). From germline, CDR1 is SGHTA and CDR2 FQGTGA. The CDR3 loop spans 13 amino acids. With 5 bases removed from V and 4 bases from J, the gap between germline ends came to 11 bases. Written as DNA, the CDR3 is TGTGCCAGCAGCCCGGGGGTTGGCACTGAAGCTTTCTTT. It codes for CASSPGVGTEAFF.

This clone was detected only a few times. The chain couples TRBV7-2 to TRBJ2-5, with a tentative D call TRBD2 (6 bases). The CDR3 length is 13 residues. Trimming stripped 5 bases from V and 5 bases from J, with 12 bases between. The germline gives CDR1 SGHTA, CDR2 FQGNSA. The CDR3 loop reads CASSPAGFETQYF. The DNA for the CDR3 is TGTGCCAGCAGCCCAGCGGGCTTCGAGACCCAGTACTTC.

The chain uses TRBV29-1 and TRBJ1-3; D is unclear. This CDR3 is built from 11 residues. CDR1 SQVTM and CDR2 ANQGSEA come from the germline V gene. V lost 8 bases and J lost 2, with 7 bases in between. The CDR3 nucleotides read TGCAGCTTAAGCACTGGAAACACCATATATTTT. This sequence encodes CSLSTGNTIYF.

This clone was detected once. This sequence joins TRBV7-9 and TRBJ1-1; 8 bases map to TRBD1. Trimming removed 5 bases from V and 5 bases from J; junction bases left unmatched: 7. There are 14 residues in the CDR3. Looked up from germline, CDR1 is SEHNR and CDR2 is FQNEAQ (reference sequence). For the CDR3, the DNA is TGTGCCAGCAGCGTCAGACAGGGGAGTACTGAAGCTTTCTTT. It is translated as CASSVRQGSTEAFF.